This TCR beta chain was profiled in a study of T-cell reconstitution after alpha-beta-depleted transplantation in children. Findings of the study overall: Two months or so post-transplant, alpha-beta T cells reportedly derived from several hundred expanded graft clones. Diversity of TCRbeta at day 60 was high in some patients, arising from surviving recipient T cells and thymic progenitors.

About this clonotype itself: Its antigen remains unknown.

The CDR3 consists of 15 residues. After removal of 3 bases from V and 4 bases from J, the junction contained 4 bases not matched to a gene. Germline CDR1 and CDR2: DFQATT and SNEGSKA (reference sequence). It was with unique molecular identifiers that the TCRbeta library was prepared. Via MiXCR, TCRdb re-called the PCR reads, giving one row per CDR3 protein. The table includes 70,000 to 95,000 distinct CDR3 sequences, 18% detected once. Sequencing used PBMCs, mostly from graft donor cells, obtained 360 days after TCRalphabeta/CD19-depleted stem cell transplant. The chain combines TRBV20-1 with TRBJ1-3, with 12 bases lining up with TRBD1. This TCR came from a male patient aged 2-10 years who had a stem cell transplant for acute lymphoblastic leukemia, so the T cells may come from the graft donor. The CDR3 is CSARGQGAPGNTIYF. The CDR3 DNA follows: TGCAGTGCTAGGGGACAGGGGGCTCCAGGAAACACCATATATTTT.